The entry below describes one T cell receptor beta chain. TCRdb processed the 5' RACE reads anew with MiXCR; each CDR3 protein has one entry. Of some 350,000 distinct CDR3 sequences listed, approximately 10% were seen once; the top ten hold roughly 18%. This entry is derived from a study of T cells after yellow fever vaccination. Per the germline V gene, CDR1 is SGHTA and CDR2 is FQGTGA. The V end lost 5 bases, the J end lost 0 bases, and 16 bases lay between the germline ends. CDR3 length equals 16 residues. The V gene is TRBV7-3, the J gene TRBJ1-1; D may be TRBD1 (6 bases). The sample was PBMCs, taken on the day of the first yellow fever vaccination. The sequence was collected from a man aged 18 to 29 who received the YFV17D yellow fever vaccine. The CDR3 spells CASSLLPRGLNTEAFF. The CDR3 region has the DNA TGTGCCAGCAGCCTCCTCCCAAGGGGGTTGAACACTGAAGCTTTCTTT.